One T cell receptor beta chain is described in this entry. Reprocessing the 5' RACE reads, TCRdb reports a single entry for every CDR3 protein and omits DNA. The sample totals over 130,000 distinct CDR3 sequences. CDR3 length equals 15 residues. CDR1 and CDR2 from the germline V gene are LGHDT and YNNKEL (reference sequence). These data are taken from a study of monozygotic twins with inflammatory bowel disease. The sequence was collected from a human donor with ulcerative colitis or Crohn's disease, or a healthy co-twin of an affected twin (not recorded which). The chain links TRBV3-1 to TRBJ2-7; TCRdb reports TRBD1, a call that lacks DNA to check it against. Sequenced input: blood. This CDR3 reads CASSQDSIGGREQYF.